These T cell receptor beta chains were read from a single sample in a study of blood T cell repertoires in COVID-19. Sequenced by immunoSEQ multiplex PCR; TCRdb stores in-frame clones only, minus some. The sample has roughly 220,000 clones; about nine tenths are singletons. The sample was peripheral blood. The origin of the receptors is an elderly man with acute or convalescent COVID-19. CDR3s include the opening cysteine and the closing phenylalanine or tryptophan. The D gene is left open where the match is weak. Where a row states a size, it is once, few, many or the class of an expanded clone; other rows omit it.

v_call	clone_size	j_call	d_call	cdr3_nt	cdr3_aa
TRBV11-3	-	TRBJ1-1	TRBD1	TGTGCCAGCAGCGCGGACAGGGGGAACACTGAAGCTTTCTTT	CASSADRGNTEAFF
TRBV18	-	TRBJ2-7	TRBD2	TGTGCCAGCTCACCACCGGGCGGGGGGATCTCCTACGAGCAGTACTTC	CASSPPGGGISYEQYF
TRBV5-1	-	TRBJ2-5	-	TGCGCCAGCAGCTTGGGGCCAGCCAGGGCCCAGTACTTC	CASSLGPARAQYF
TRBV4-1	-	TRBJ1-1	-	TGCGCCAGCAGCCAAGATACCCGGGATGAAGCTTTCTTT	CASSQDTRDEAFF
TRBV7-8	-	TRBJ2-2	TRBD1	TGTGCCAGCACCGCGGACAGGGCCCTTACCGGGGAGCTGTTTTTT	CASTADRALTGELFF
TRBV5-1	-	TRBJ2-1	TRBD1	TGCGCCAGCAGATCGGGGACAGGGGATTACAATGAGCAGTTCTTC	CASRSGTGDYNEQFF
TRBV7-6	-	TRBJ2-7	-	TGTGCCAGCAGCTTAAACGAGGAGAAAGACTCCTACGAGCAGTACTTC	CASSLNEEKDSYEQYF
TRBV11-2	-	TRBJ2-3	-	TGTGCCAGCAGTCCTATCGCAGGGTCTAGCACAGATACGCAGTATTTT	CASSPIAGSSTDTQYF
TRBV11-2	-	TRBJ1-2	-	TGTGCCAGCAGCTCAAGCAGGGATGGCTACACCTTC	CASSSSRDGYTF
TRBV5-6	-	TRBJ2-2	TRBD1	TGTGCCAGCAGCGCGGACAGGGGTAACACCGGGGAGCTGTTTTTT	CASSADRGNTGELFF
TRBV19	-	TRBJ1-1	TRBD1	TGTGCCAGTGGGCGACAGGGGGTGACTGAAGCTTTCTTT	CASGRQGVTEAFF
TRBV20-1	-	TRBJ2-5	TRBD2	TGCAGTGCTAGTCTGGGGCTAGCGGGAAGGCAAGAGACCCAGTACTTC	CSASLGLAGRQETQYF
TRBV3-1/TRBV3-2	-	TRBJ2-1	TRBD2	TGTGCCAGCAGCCGCTGGGGCGCGGGAGAAGGGAATGAGCAGTTCTTC	CASSRWGAGEGNEQFF
TRBV10-2	-	TRBJ2-7	TRBD1	TGCGCCAGCAGTCAAAACCGGGACAGGGGCTACGAGCAGTACTTC	CASSQNRDRGYEQYF
TRBV18	-	TRBJ1-2	TRBD1	TGTGCCAGCTCAGCAGACAGGGCTCGAGCTAACTATGGCTACACCTTC	CASSADRARANYGYTF
TRBV5-1	once	TRBJ1-4	TRBD1	TGCGCCAGCAGCTCCGGGACAGGCCAAATTGAAAAACTGTTTTTT	CASSSGTGQIEKLFF
TRBV5-1	few	TRBJ1-5	-	TGCGCCAGCAGCTCCTCCGGGAGTAGCAATCAGCCCCAGCATTTT	CASSSSGSSNQPQHF
TRBV5-1	once	TRBJ1-2	-	TGCGCCAGCAGCTTGGATGGAGGTGGTGTGGAAGGCTACACCTTC	CASSLDGGGVEGYTF
TRBV6-1	once	TRBJ2-5	-	TGTGCCAGCAGTGATCCGGGAAGAGGAACCCAGTACTTC	CASSDPGRGTQYF
TRBV9	-	TRBJ2-1	TRBD2	TGTGCCAGCAGCGTAGGACTAGCGGACTCCTACAATGAGCAGTTCTTC	CASSVGLADSYNEQFF
TRBV7-2	-	TRBJ1-1	-	TGTGCCAGCAGCGCAAACGGGGGAATGGGGACTGAAGCTTTCTTT	CASSANGGMGTEAFF
TRBV24-1	-	TRBJ2-1	-	TGTGCCACCAGTGACCGAGGGGGACGTAATGAGCAGTTCTTC	CATSDRGGRNEQFF
TRBV10-2	-	TRBJ2-5	-	TGCGCCAGCAGGGCTAGCCAAGTGGTGGGGACCCAGTACTTC	CASRASQVVGTQYF
TRBV30	once	TRBJ1-2	-	TGTGCCTGGAGAACGGGGTTCGGCTACACCTTC	CAWRTGFGYTF
TRBV5-1	-	TRBJ2-3	-	TGCGCCAGCAGCTTGGGCTACAGGATTGTGGGCACAGATACGCAGTATTTT	CASSLGYRIVGTDTQYF
TRBV6-2/TRBV6-3	-	TRBJ2-3	-	TGTGCCAGCAGTGGCCTGAGCACAGATACGCAGTATTTT	CASSGLSTDTQYF
TRBV7-6	-	TRBJ2-1	TRBD2	TGTGCCAGCAGCCGGACTAGCGGGAGCCCCAATGAGCAGTTCTTC	CASSRTSGSPNEQFF
TRBV10-3	-	TRBJ2-3	TRBD2	TGTGCCATCAGTCGTGGACTAGCGAGATCAGATACGCAGTATTTT	CAISRGLARSDTQYF
TRBV14	-	TRBJ1-2	TRBD1	TGTGCCAGCAGCCGCCGGACAGGGAATGGCTACACCTTC	CASSRRTGNGYTF
TRBV4-3	-	TRBJ1-4	-	TGCGCCAGCAGCCAAGATTTCGCAGGGCAGTATGAAAAACTGTTTTTT	CASSQDFAGQYEKLFF
TRBV27	-	TRBJ1-1	-	TGTGCCAGCAGTTTACGCGCCTTACGATCTGAAGCTTTCTTT	CASSLRALRSEAFF
TRBV27	-	TRBJ1-5	-	TGTGCCAGCAGTTTTAGTAGTCGCAATCAGCCCCAGCATTTT	CASSFSSRNQPQHF
TRBV7-2	-	TRBJ2-4	TRBD2	TGTGCCAGCAGCGGTGCTAGCGGGAGGCGAGCCAAAAACATTCAGTACTTC	CASSGASGRRAKNIQYF
TRBV16	-	TRBJ2-2	-	TGTGCCAGCAGCCAGAGAGGTCCCGGGGAGCTGTTTTTT	CASSQRGPGELFF
TRBV9	-	TRBJ2-7	-	TGTGCCAGCAGCTCGGGGGTTCCGCCCTACGAGCAGTACTTC	CASSSGVPPYEQYF
TRBV4-1	-	TRBJ2-1	TRBD2	TGCGCCAGCAGCCAAGATCTTGGGTCGGCTAGCGGGAGGGCCCTGTACAATGAGCAGTTCTTC	CASSQDLGSASGRALYNEQFF
TRBV7-9	-	TRBJ2-1	-	TGTGCCAGCAGCTTAGGTACAGGTACCTACAATGAGCAGTTCTTC	CASSLGTGTYNEQFF
TRBV18	-	TRBJ2-5	TRBD1	TGTGCCAGCTCACCGGGACAGGGTTCGGTCACCCAGTACTTC	CASSPGQGSVTQYF
TRBV10-3	-	TRBJ2-1	-	TGTGCCATCAGTGAGCAAACTCCGGGGGTCGGCTACAATGAGCAGTTCTTC	CAISEQTPGVGYNEQFF
TRBV12-3/TRBV12-4	-	TRBJ2-1	-	TGTGCCAGCATGGGCCTCAATGAGCAGTTCTTC	CASMGLNEQFF
TRBV5-4	-	TRBJ2-1	-	TGTGCCAGCAGCTTGGGGCAGGGAGGCAATGAGCAGTTCTTC	CASSLGQGGNEQFF
TRBV19	-	TRBJ1-2	TRBD1	TGTGCCAGTAGTAGACAGGGTAACTATGGCTACACCTTC	CASSRQGNYGYTF
TRBV28	-	TRBJ2-7	TRBD2	TGTGCCAGCGAGTGGGCGGGAGGCTACGAGCAGTACTTC	CASEWAGGYEQYF
TRBV6-5	-	TRBJ1-1	TRBD1	TGTGCCAGCAGCACAGGGGCAATGAACACTGAAGCTTTCTTT	CASSTGAMNTEAFF
TRBV4-1	few	TRBJ1-4	-	TGCGCCAGCAGCCAAGAAGTCGCGTCGACTAATGAAAAACTGTTTTTT	CASSQEVASTNEKLFF
TRBV6-2/TRBV6-3	-	TRBJ2-5	TRBD2	TGTGCCAGCAGTTACTCTGACGGGAGGAGAGAGACCCAGTACTTC	CASSYSDGRRETQYF
TRBV10-2	-	TRBJ2-1	-	TGCGCCAGCAGTGAGACCCGGGAGCAGTTCTTC	CASSETREQFF
TRBV5-4	once	TRBJ2-5	-	TGTGCCAGCACCCCCGGAGGGACAGCCAAAGACACCCAGTACTTC	CASTPGGTAKDTQYF
TRBV5-5	-	TRBJ2-1	-	TGTGCCAACAGCTTGGGGACACCCTCGAGCTCCTACAATGAGCAGTTCTTC	CANSLGTPSSSYNEQFF
TRBV7-2	-	TRBJ2-7	-	TGTGCCAGCAGCTTAAGCTCCGCGGTCCCCCACGAGCAGTACTTC	CASSLSSAVPHEQYF
TRBV7-2	once	TRBJ1-5	-	TGTGCCAGCGGCGGGAATCAGCCCCAGCATTTT	CASGGNQPQHF
TRBV19	-	TRBJ2-3	TRBD2	TGTGCCAGTAGTACCCGGGGAGGGGATACGCAGTATTTT	CASSTRGGDTQYF
TRBV18	-	TRBJ1-1	-	TGTGCCAGCTCAGGGCTGAACACTGAAGCTTTCTTT	CASSGLNTEAFF
TRBV3-1/TRBV3-2	-	TRBJ2-5	-	TGTGCCAGCAGCCAAGTGCGAGAGACCCAGTACTTC	CASSQVRETQYF
TRBV29-1	once	TRBJ1-1	-	TGCAGCGTTGGGGAGTCCGGCCTGAACACTGAAGCTTTCTTT	CSVGESGLNTEAFF
TRBV5-1	-	TRBJ1-3	-	TGCGCCAGCAGCTTGGGACAGATGAGCTCTGGAAACACCATATATTTT	CASSLGQMSSGNTIYF